This TCR beta chain was identified in a study of CD8 T cells in ankylosing spondylitis. Study conclusions and caveats: Disease-linked clones were reportedly significantly enriched in matched ankylosing spondylitis synovial fluid.

Via MiXCR, TCRdb re-called the 5' RACE reads, giving one row per CDR3 protein. Of 310,000 or so distinct CDR3 sequences in the sample, around 20% were seen once. A word on this clonotype: No antigen is known for it. A junction end diverges from the germline sequence, so it may reflect a read error.

CDR3 size: 15 residues. In germline, CDR1 is MNHNS, CDR2 SASEGT. This rearrangement joins TRBV6-1 to TRBJ2-6, with D perhaps TRBD1 (5 bases). The sample consisted of blood, either unsorted or a sorted T cell fraction (not recorded which). The origin of this receptor is a male donor with ankylosing spondylitis or in good health (not recorded which). In DNA form, the CDR3 reads TGTGCCAGCAGTAGACTCAGCTCTGGGGCCAACGTCCTAACTTTC. Its protein product is CASSRLSSGANVLTF.